These 23 T cell receptor beta chains share one sample of origin, sequenced in a study of T cell responses to AZD1222 COVID-19 vaccine. Libraries were prepared by immunoSEQ multiplex PCR; TCRdb keeps only in-frame clonotypes and omits some of them. The sample records 90,000 to 130,000 clones, around 90% being singletons. Sequences were derived from peripheral blood, sampled on day 0 of AZD1222 vaccination. These receptors were obtained from an adult in good health.

The V gene is TRBV9, the J gene TRBJ2-7; 8 positions match TRBD1. This CDR3 has 14 amino acids. Germline CDR1 and CDR2: SGDLS and YYNGEE. The V and J ends lost 1 base and 3 bases, in that order; junction bases with no gene match: 3. The CDR3 protein is CASSVRTGLYEQYF. The CDR3 DNA sequence: TGTGCCAGCAGCGTAAGGACAGGGCTCTACGAGCAGTACTTC.

The rearrangement joins TRBV11-3 to TRBJ1-4; D call uncertain. This CDR3 contains 17 residues. Germline lookup yields CDR1 SGHNT and CDR2 YENEEA. The ends were cut back, 5 bases at V and 3 bases at J, with 19 bases in the middle. In DNA form, the CDR3 reads TGTGCCAGCAGCCCCCAACAGTCCTCGGCGGCTAATGAAAAACTGTTTTTT. Translating gives CASSPQQSSAANEKLFF.

The chain employs TRBV7-6 and TRBJ1-6, with D uncertain. Germline V gene data show CDR1 as SGHVS and CDR2 as FNYEAQ. CDR3 length: 16 residues. Trimming removed 1 base at V and 3 bases at J, with 10 bases between. Here the CDR3 DNA reads TGTGCCAGCAGCTTAGAATCAGGCTTCTATAATTCACCCCTCCACTTT. Its protein is CASSLESGFYNSPLHF.

This sequence joins TRBV6-2 or TRBV6-3 and TRBJ1-5; 10 nucleotides align to TRBD1. This CDR3 has 15 amino acids. Germline loops: CDR1 MNHEY, CDR2 SVGEGT. J gave up 6 bases and V 4 bases, and 6 bases lay outside the gene matches. The CDR3 DNA reads TGTGCCAGCAGTTGGGGGACAGGGGAGGGTCAGCCCCAGCATTTT. Translation gives CASSWGTGEGQPQHF.

The chain couples TRBV4-1 to TRBJ1-2; D ambiguous. V gave up 4 bases and J gave up 4 bases, with 19 bases separating them. Germline CDR1 and CDR2: MGHRA and YSYEKL. This CDR3 is built from 16 residues. Here the CDR3 reads CASSLSPGSDIYGYTF. The CDR3 DNA follows: TGCGCCAGCAGCCTCTCCCCGGGGAGTGACATCTATGGCTACACCTTC.

The rearrangement joins TRBV28 to TRBJ2-1, with D possibly matching TRBD2 (7 bases). The V gene lost 6 bases and the J gene lost 7 bases, with 16 bases spanning the gap. The CDR3 extends over 14 amino acids. Germline CDR1 and CDR2: MDHEN and SYDVKM. The DNA for the CDR3 is TGTGCCAGCAGCACCCCGAGGGGGGGTAATGAGCAGTTCTTC. It translates to CASSTPRGGNEQFF.

The CDR3 sequence is CASSKQTGRDSPLHF. Here the CDR3 DNA reads TGTGCCAGTAGTAAGCAGACGGGGAGGGATTCACCCCTCCACTTT. V usage is TRBV19 and J usage is TRBJ1-6; D call uncertain. Deletions cut 4 bases from V and 8 bases from J, with 15 bases between. The CDR3 spans 15 residues. The germline V gene encodes CDR1 LNHDA and CDR2 SQIVND (reference sequence).

The chain joins TRBV6-6 to TRBJ2-7; TRBD1 matches at 9 bases. The CDR3 consists of 16 residues. V gave up 5 bases and J gave up 4 bases; unmatched junction bases: 12. Germline-derived CDR1 and CDR2 are MNHNY and SVGAGI (reference sequence). CDR3: CASSHLQGAFLYEQYF. CDR3 nucleotides: TGTGCCAGCAGTCATTTACAGGGGGCATTTTTGTACGAGCAGTACTTC.

The chain joins TRBV6-5 to TRBJ2-1; 8 nucleotides align to TRBD2. CDR3 length: 15 residues. V was clipped by 2 bases and J by 6 bases; unmatched bases: 6. Germline CDR1 is MNHEY and CDR2 is SVGAGI. In nucleotides, the CDR3 is TGTGCCAGCAGTTACCCGGGGGGGGCGAGCAATGAGCAGTTCTTC. This translates into CASSYPGGASNEQFF.

V gene TRBV29-1 combines with J gene TRBJ2-1, with D uncertain. Germline V gene sequence: CDR1 SQVTM, CDR2 ANQGSEA. V lost 7 bases, J lost 0 bases, and 13 bases lay in between. CDR3 size: 14 residues. The CDR3 DNA reads TGCAGCGCTAAGTCCCGTGGCTCCTACAATGAGCAGTTCTTC. Encoded protein: CSAKSRGSYNEQFF.

This clone was seen a handful of times. This sequence joins TRBV19 and TRBJ1-3; no clear D. Per germline, CDR1 LNHDA and CDR2 SQIVND (reference sequence). The CDR3 extends over 13 amino acids. Trimming left V 5 bases short and J 3 bases short, with 8 bases between. This CDR3 is CASSLALGNTIYF. DNA for the CDR3: TGTGCCAGTAGTTTGGCTCTTGGAAACACCATATATTTT.

The rearrangement joins TRBV5-4 to TRBJ2-1; D is possibly TRBD2 (6 bases). V was trimmed by 3 bases and J by 3 bases, leaving 10 bases between them. The CDR3 is made up of 14 amino acids. Germline assignment: CDR1 SGHNT and CDR2 YYREEE (reference sequence). CDR3 nucleotides: TGTGCCAGCAGCTCGGGACTGGACTACAATGAGCAGTTCTTC. Translated, it gives CASSSGLDYNEQFF.

The chain carries TRBV7-8 and TRBJ2-2; a weak D match, TRBD1 (5 bases). The CDR3 consists of 15 residues. V was cut by 0 bases and J by 5 bases, with 10 bases left in between. Germline V lookup: CDR1 SGHVS, CDR2 FQNEAQ. The DNA of the CDR3 is TGTGCCAGCAGCTTAGCTGCAGGGCAAACCGGGGAGCTGTTTTTT. Encoded protein: CASSLAAGQTGELFF.

The gene calls are TRBV6-5 and TRBJ1-2; weak D call: TRBD1 (5 bases). The V gene's germline CDR1 is MNHEY and CDR2 SVGAGI. This CDR3 spans 14 amino acids. The V gene lost 6 bases and the J gene lost 5 bases, with 16 bases spanning the gap. The CDR3 spells CASRGDLRAYGYTF. In nucleotides, the CDR3 is TGTGCCAGCAGGGGGGACTTAAGAGCGTATGGCTACACCTTC.

The chain recombines TRBV27 with TRBJ2-4; 10 bases agree with TRBD2. Losses at the gene ends were 4 bases for V and 5 bases for J; bases not matched to a gene: 5. This CDR3 has 15 residues. CDR1 and CDR2 (germline): MNHEY, SMNVEV (reference sequence). DNA for the CDR3: TGTGCCAGCAGTTCGCTAGCGGGGGCCCAAAACATTCAGTACTTC. It codes for CASSSLAGAQNIQYF.

The chain combines TRBV27 with TRBJ1-2, with a possible D match to TRBD1 (5 bases). CDR1 is MNHEY, CDR2 SMNVEV, per germline (reference sequence). The CDR3 runs 14 residues. V was clipped by 1 base and J by 6 bases, with 12 bases between them. The CDR3 reads CASSLLGPGDGYTF. For the CDR3, the DNA is TGTGCCAGCAGTTTATTGGGACCCGGGGATGGCTACACCTTC.

As to this clone: At one boundary the junction diverges from the germline segment, which might be a read error. This sequence joins TRBV11-3 and TRBJ1-3, with D uncertain. Germline lookup yields CDR1 SGHNT and CDR2 YENEEA. This CDR3 region has 16 residues. The CDR3 is CASSLAGLRTGNTIYF. The CDR3 coding sequence is TGTGCCAGCAGCTTAGCAGGTCTCCGGACTGGGAACACCATATATTTT.

For this clone: Other DNA sequences in the sample encode the same CDR3. The chain combines TRBV9 with TRBJ2-1; D is unclear. V was trimmed by 0 bases and J by 6 bases, leaving 4 bases between them. Germline CDR1 reads SGDLS; CDR2 reads YYNGEE. The CDR3 spans 12 residues. The CDR3 coding sequence is TGTGCCAGCAGCGTAGACGGCAATGAGCAGTTCTTC. Translating gives CASSVDGNEQFF.

The chain combines TRBV24-1 with TRBJ2-6; D uncertain. Germline V gene lookup returns CDR1 KGHDR and CDR2 SFDVKD. V was cut by 4 bases and J by 9 bases, with 21 bases left in between. CDR3 length: 17 amino acids. As DNA, the CDR3 is TGTGCCACCAGTGAAGCACTACCTGGGCGAGGTGGCAACGTCCTGACTTTC. Protein: CATSEALPGRGGNVLTF.

The rearrangement joins TRBV19 to TRBJ2-1; tentatively, D is TRBD2 (6 bases). The CDR3 extends over 15 amino acids. Trimming shortened V by 5 bases and J by 6 bases, and 17 bases separated the two germline ends. CDR1 LNHDA and CDR2 SQIVND come from the germline V gene (reference sequence). CDR3 amino acids: CASSLTRGLGNEQFF. The CDR3 DNA reads TGTGCCAGTAGTTTGACTAGAGGTTTAGGCAATGAGCAGTTCTTC.

This chain links TRBV4-1 with TRBJ1-1, with D possibly TRBD1 on 5 matching bases. V shed 2 bases and J shed 5 bases, with 18 bases lying between them. CDR1 is MGHRA, CDR2 YSYEKL, per germline. The CDR3 extends over 16 amino acids. CDR3 in amino acids: CASSQPSGGKRTEAFF. In DNA form, the CDR3 reads TGCGCCAGCAGCCAACCCTCCGGGGGGAAAAGGACTGAAGCTTTCTTT.

The V call is TRBV6-5, the J call TRBJ1-4; no clear D. There are 15 residues in the CDR3. CDR1 and CDR2 from the germline V gene are MNHEY and SVGAGI. V shed 6 bases and J shed 7 bases, with 18 bases lying between them. The CDR3: CASRNLRGLVEKLFF. CDR3 nucleotide sequence: TGTGCCAGCAGGAACCTGCGGGGATTGGTTGAAAAACTGTTTTTT.

V and J are TRBV7-8 and TRBJ2-2; TRBD1 matches at 8 bases. Germline CDR1 reads SGHVS; CDR2 reads FQNEAQ. There are 15 residues in the CDR3. With 5 bases clipped from V and 4 bases from J, the junction kept 6 bases outside the gene matches. In nucleotides, the CDR3 is TGTGCCAGCAGCCCGGACAGGGTGGGCACCGGGGAGCTGTTTTTT. Translation: CASSPDRVGTGELFF.